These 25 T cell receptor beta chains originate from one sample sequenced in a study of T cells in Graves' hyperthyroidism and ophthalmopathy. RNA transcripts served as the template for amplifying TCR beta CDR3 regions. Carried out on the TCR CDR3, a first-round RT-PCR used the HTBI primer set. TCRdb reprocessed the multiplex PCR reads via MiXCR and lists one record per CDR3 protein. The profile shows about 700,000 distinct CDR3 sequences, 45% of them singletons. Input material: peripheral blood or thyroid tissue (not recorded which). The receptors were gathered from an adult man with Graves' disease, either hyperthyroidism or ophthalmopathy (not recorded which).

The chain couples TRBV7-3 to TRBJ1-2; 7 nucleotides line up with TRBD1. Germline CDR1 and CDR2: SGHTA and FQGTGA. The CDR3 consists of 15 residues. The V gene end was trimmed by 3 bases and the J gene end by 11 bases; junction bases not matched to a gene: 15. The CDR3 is CASSLGLRDSGEYTF. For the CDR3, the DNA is TGTGCCAGCAGCTTGGGCTTACGGGACAGCGGGGAGTACACCTTC. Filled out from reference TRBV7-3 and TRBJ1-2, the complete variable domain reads GAGVSQTPSNKVTEKGKYVELRCDPISGHTALYWYRQSLGQGPEFLIYFQGTGAADDSGLPNDRFFAVRPEGSVSTLKIQRTERGDSAVYLCASSLGLRDSGEYTFGSGTRLTVV.

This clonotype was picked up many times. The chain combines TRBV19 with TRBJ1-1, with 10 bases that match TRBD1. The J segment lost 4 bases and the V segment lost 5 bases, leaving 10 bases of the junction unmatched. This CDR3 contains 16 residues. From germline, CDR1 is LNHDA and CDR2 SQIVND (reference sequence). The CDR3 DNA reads TGTGCCAGTAGTCCCCAGACAGGGGGCATCGGCACTGAAGCTTTCTTT. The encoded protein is CASSPQTGGIGTEAFF.

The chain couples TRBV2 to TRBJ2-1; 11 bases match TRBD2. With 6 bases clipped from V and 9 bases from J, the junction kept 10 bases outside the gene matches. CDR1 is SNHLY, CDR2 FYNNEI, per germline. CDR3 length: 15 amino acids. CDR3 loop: CASSPLAGAWGEQFF. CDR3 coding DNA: TGTGCCAGCAGCCCACTAGCGGGGGCTTGGGGTGAGCAGTTCTTC.

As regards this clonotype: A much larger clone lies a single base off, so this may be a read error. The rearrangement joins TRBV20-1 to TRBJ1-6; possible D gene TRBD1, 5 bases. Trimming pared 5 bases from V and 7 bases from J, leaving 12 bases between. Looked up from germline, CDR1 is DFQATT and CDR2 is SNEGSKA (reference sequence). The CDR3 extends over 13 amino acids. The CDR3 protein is CSAGDRRNSPLHF. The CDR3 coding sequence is TGCAGTGCTGGGGACCGACGCAATTCACCCCTCCACTTT.

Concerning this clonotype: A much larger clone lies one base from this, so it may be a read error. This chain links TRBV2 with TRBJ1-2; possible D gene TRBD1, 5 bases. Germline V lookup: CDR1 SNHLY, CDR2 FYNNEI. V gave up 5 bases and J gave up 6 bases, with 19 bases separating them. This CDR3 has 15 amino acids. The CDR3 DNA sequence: TGTGCCAGCAGTAAAGGTGGAGGGGTGAAGAATGGCTACACCTTC. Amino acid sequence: CASSKGGGVKNGYTF.

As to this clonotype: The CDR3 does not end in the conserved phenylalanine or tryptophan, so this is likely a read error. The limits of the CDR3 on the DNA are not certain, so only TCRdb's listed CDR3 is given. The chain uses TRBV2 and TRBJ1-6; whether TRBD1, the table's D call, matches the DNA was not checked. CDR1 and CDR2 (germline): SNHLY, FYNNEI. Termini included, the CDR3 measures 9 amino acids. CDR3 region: CATGAAPNY.

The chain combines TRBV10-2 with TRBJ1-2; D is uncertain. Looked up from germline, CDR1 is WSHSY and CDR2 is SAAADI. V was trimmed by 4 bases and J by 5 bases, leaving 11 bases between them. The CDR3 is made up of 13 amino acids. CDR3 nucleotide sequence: TGCGCCAGCAGTGCGCGCCGGGAATATGGCTACACCTTC. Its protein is CASSARREYGYTF.

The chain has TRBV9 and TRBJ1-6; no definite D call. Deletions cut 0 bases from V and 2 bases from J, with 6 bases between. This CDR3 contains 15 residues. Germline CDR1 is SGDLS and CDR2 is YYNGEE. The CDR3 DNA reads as TGTGCCAGCAGCGTAGCTGTAGCCTATAATTCACCCCTCCACTTT. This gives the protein CASSVAVAYNSPLHF.

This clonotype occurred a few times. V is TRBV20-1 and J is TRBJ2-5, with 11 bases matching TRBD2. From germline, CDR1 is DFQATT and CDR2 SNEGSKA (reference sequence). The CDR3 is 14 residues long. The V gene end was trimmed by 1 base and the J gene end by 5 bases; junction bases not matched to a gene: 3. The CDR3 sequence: CSARVAGGPETQYF. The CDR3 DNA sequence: TGCAGTGCTAGAGTAGCGGGAGGGCCGGAGACCCAGTACTTC.

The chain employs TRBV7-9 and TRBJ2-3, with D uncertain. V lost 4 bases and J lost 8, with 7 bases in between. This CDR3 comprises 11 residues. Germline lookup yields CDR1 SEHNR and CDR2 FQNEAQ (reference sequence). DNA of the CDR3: TGTGCCAGCAGCTCCGGTGCTACGCAGTATTTT. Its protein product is CASSSGATQYF.

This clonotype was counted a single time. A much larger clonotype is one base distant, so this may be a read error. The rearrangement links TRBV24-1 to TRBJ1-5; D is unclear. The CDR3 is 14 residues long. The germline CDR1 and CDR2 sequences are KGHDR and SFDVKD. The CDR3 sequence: CAPHSRLSKQPQHF. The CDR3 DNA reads TGTGCCCCACACAGCAGGCTCAGCAAGCAGCCCCAGCATTTT.

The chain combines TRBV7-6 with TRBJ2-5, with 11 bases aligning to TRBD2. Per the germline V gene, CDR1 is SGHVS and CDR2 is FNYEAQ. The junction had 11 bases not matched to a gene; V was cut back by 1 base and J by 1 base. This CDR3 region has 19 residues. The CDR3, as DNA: TGTGCCAGCAGCTTAGTACCCGCGGGACTAGCGGCAATCCAAGAGACCCAGTACTTC. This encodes CASSLVPAGLAAIQETQYF.

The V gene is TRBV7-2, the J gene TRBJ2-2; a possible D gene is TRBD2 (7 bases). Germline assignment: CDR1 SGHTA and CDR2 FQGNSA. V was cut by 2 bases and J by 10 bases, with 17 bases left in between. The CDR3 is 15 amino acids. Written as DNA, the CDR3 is TGTGCCAGCAGCTTAAGGGGGGGGGCCAAGGTGGAGCTGTTTTTT. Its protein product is CASSLRGGAKVELFF.

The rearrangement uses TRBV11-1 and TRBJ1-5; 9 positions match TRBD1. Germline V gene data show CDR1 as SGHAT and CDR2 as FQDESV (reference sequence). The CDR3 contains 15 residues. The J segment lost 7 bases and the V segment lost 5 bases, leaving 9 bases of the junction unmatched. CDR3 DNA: TGTGCCAGCAGCAGTACAGGGGGCAGGGACCAGCCCCAGCATTTT. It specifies CASSSTGGRDQPQHF.

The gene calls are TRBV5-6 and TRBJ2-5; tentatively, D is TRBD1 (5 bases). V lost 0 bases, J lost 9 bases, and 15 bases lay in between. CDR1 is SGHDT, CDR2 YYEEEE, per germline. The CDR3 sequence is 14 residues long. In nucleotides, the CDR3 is TGTGCCAGCAGCTTGGCCTCGGGCCCAGGGTCCCAGTACTTC. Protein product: CASSLASGPGSQYF.

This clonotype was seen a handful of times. CDR3 DNA: TGTGCCAGCAGCGCGCGGGGGTCGTATGGCTACACCTTC. This sequence encodes CASSARGSYGYTF. This chain uses TRBV9 with TRBJ1-2; a weak D match, TRBD1 (5 bases). Trimming pared 3 bases from V and 5 bases from J, leaving 11 bases between. CDR3 length equals 13 residues. Germline CDR1 and CDR2: SGDLS and YYNGEE. Together with reference TRBV9 and TRBJ1-2, the CDR3 gives the full variable domain: DSGVTQTPKHLITATGQRVTLRCSPRSGDLSVYWYQQSLDQGLQFLIQYYNGEERAKGNILERFSAQQFPDLHSELNLSSLELGDSALYFCASSARGSYGYTFGSGTRLTVV.

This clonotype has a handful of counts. CDR3 loop: CASSSTISGANVLTF. The CDR3 DNA reads as TGTGCCAGCAGTTCGACCATCTCTGGGGCCAACGTCCTGACTTTC. This rearrangement joins TRBV7-2 to TRBJ2-6; D gene uncertain. Per the germline V gene, CDR1 is SGHTA and CDR2 is FQGNSA. The CDR3 length is 15 residues. Trimming shortened V by 6 bases and J by 0 bases, and 9 bases separated the two germline ends. Together with reference TRBV7-2 and TRBJ2-6, the CDR3 gives the full variable domain: GAGVSQSPSNKVTEKGKDVELRCDPISGHTALYWYRQSLGQGLEFLIYFQGNSAPDKSGLPSDRFSAERTGGSVSTLTIQRTQQEDSAVYLCASSSTISGANVLTFGAGSRLTVL.

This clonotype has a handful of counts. The CDR3 nucleotides are TGTGCCACCCGTCAGGGACTAGCAGCTACCCAAGAGACCCAGTACTTC. Protein: CATRQGLAATQETQYF. This sequence joins TRBV6-6 and TRBJ2-5; TRBD2 aligns across 9 bases. CDR1 and CDR2 from the germline V gene are MNHNY and SVGAGI (reference sequence). The CDR3 has 16 amino acids. Trimming removed 10 bases from V and 1 base from J; junction bases left unmatched: 13.

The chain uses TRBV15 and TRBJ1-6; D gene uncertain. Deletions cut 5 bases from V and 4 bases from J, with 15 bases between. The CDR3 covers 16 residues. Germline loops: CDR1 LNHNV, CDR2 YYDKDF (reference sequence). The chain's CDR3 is CATSYRRTGYNSPLHF. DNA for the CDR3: TGTGCCACCAGCTACCGCAGGACGGGTTATAATTCACCCCTCCACTTT.

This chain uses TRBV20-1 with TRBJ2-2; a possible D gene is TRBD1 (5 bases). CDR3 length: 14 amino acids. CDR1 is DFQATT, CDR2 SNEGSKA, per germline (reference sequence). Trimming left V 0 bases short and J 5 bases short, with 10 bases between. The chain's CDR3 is CSAREETVTGELFF. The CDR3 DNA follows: TGCAGTGCTAGAGAGGAGACAGTTACCGGGGAGCTGTTTTTT.

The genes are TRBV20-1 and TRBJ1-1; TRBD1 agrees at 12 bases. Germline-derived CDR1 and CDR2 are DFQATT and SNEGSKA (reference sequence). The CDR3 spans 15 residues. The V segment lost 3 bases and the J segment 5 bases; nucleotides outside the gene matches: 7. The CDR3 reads CSARSGQGARTEAFF. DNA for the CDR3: TGCAGTGCTAGGTCGGGACAGGGGGCTAGAACTGAAGCTTTCTTT.

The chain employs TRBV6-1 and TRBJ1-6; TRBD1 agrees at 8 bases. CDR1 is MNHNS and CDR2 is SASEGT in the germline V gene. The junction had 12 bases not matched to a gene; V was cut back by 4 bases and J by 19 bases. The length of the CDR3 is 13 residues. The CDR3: CASSGGTGGGGHF. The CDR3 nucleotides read TGTGCCAGCAGTGGCGGAACAGGGGGGGGCGGTCACTTT.

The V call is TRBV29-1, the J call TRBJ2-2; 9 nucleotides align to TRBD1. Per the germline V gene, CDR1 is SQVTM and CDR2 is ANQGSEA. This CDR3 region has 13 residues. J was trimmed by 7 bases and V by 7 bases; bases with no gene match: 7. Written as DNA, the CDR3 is TGCAGCGGCGGGACAGGGCAATTCGGGGAGCTGTTTTTT. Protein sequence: CSGGTGQFGELFF.

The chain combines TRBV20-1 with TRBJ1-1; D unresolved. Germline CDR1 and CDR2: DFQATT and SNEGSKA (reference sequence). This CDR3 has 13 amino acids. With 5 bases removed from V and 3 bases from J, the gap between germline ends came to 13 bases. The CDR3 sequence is CSALINGDTEAFF. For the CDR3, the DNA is TGCAGTGCTTTAATAAACGGGGACACTGAAGCTTTCTTT.

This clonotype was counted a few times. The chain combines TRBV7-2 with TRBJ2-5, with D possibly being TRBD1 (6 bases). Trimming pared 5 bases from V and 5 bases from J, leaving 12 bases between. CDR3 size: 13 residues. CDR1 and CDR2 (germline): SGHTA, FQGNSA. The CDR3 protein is CASSRGLLETQYF. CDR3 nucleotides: TGTGCCAGCAGCAGGGGGTTATTGGAGACCCAGTACTTC. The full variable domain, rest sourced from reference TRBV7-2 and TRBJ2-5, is GAGVSQSPSNKVTEKGKDVELRCDPISGHTALYWYRQSLGQGLEFLIYFQGNSAPDKSGLPSDRFSAERTGGSVSTLTIQRTQQEDSAVYLCASSRGLLETQYFGPGTRLLVL.